These 5 T cell receptor beta chains came from one sample sequenced in a study of cytomegalovirus exposure and HLA in healthy donors. The PCR ran on 60 Vbeta and 13 Jbeta primers. Repertoires were generated with immunoSEQ multiplex PCR, while TCRdb's copy carries only in-frame clones and drops some. Of about 130,000 clones listed, about 76% are singletons. The sample comprised PBMCs. All receptors derive from a man between 18 and 29 years old in good health and CMV-seronegative.

V is TRBV7-7 and J is TRBJ2-3; 14 bases align to TRBD2. CDR3 length: 16 residues. Germline CDR1 is SSHAT and CDR2 is FNYEAQ (reference sequence). With 4 bases clipped from V and 6 bases from J, the junction kept 6 bases outside the gene matches. The CDR3 loop is CASSSGLAGVADTQYF. The CDR3 region has the DNA TGTGCCAGCAGCTCGGGACTAGCGGGGGTGGCTGATACGCAGTATTTT.

The chain employs TRBV4-3 and TRBJ1-1; tentatively, D is TRBD1 (6 bases). Trimming removed 2 bases from V and 0 bases from J, with 16 bases in between. CDR1 LGHNA and CDR2 YSLEER come from the germline V gene. The CDR3 length is 17 residues. This CDR3 reads CASSQQNYREVNTEAFF. The CDR3 nucleotides read TGCGCCAGCAGCCAACAAAACTACAGGGAAGTGAACACTGAAGCTTTCTTT.

The chain has TRBV4-1 and TRBJ2-5; D remains ambiguous. Trimming removed 3 bases from V and 5 bases from J, with 13 bases in between. The CDR3 totals 14 residues. Germline-derived CDR1 and CDR2 are MGHRA and YSYEKL. This chain's CDR3 is CASSHPERWETQYF. In DNA, the CDR3 is TGCGCCAGCAGCCACCCCGAACGGTGGGAGACCCAGTACTTC.

The V call is TRBV7-2, the J call TRBJ2-5; 7 positions match TRBD2. The germline V gene has CDR1 SGHTA and CDR2 FQGNSA. There are 15 residues in the CDR3. The V and J ends lost 5 bases and 1 base, in that order; junction bases with no gene match: 7. DNA of the CDR3: TGTGCCAGCAGCCCGAGGCGGGGGTTCCAAGAGACCCAGTACTTC. It is translated as CASSPRRGFQETQYF.

This chain connects TRBV5-1 to TRBJ2-7, with 7 bases identical to TRBD1. The V gene's germline CDR1 is SGHRS and CDR2 YFSETQ. Germline trimming cut 6 bases from V and 1 base from J; bases unmatched to any gene: 7. The CDR3 is 14 amino acids. The CDR3 DNA follows: TGCGCCAGCACCCATCAACAGGGGTCCTACGAGCAGTACTTC. Its protein is CASTHQQGSYEQYF.